These 18 T cell receptor beta chains came from one sample sequenced in a study of blood T cells in healthy people across ages. A J-beta primer mix and a sample-barcoded 5' primer were used in a second PCR of roughly 6 to 12 cycles. One entry per CDR3 protein results from TCRdb running MiXCR on the 5' RACE reads. Among around 750,000 distinct CDR3 sequences, roughly 53% were seen once, and the ten largest hold approximately 40%. What was sequenced was blood. The receptors derive from a man at least 80 years old in good health.

The chain joins TRBV3-1 to TRBJ1-5; the D is unclear. The CDR3 runs 15 residues. Trimming stripped 1 base from V and 0 bases from J, with 7 bases between. In germline, CDR1 is LGHDT, CDR2 YNNKEL (reference sequence). CDR3 in DNA: TGTGCCAGCAGCCAAGCTAGAGATAGCAATCAGCCCCAGCATTTT. It translates to CASSQARDSNQPQHF.

This clonotype was counted a single time. The CDR3: CASSQDGTESTDTQYF. The CDR3 DNA sequence: TGTGCCAGCAGCCAGGACGGAACGGAGAGCACAGATACGCAGTATTTT. The chain couples TRBV4-2 to TRBJ2-3; D unresolved. Germline assignment: CDR1 LGHNA and CDR2 YNFKEQ. The length of the CDR3 is 16 residues. Trimming removed 3 bases from V and 0 bases from J, with 13 bases in between.

The chain combines TRBV10-3 with TRBJ1-5; 9 nucleotides align to TRBD1. V shed 4 bases, J shed 0 bases, and the junction held 7 bases outside the gene matches. Looked up from germline, CDR1 is ENHRY and CDR2 is SYGVKD. This CDR3 has 17 amino acids. Written as DNA, the CDR3 is TGTGCCATCAGTGGGGGACAGGGATCGGATAGCAATCAGCCCCAGCATTTT. Translated: CAISGGQGSDSNQPQHF.

The chain employs TRBV12-3 or TRBV12-4 and TRBJ1-5, with a possible D match to TRBD1 (6 bases). The CDR3 contains 16 residues. Trimming took 6 bases from V and 1 from J, leaving 16 bases between them. CDR3 region: CASSHRVSTSNQPQHF. The CDR3 DNA follows: TGTGCCAGCAGCCACAGGGTATCAACAAGCAATCAGCCCCAGCATTTT.

On this clonotype: A junction end diverges from the germline sequence, so it may reflect a read error. The chain uses TRBV10-3 and TRBJ2-7, with D possibly being TRBD1 (6 bases). Germline CDR1 and CDR2: ENHRY and SYGVKD. The CDR3 contains 14 residues. CDR3 coding DNA: TGTGCCACCACCGGGACATCGAATTCCTACGAGCAGTACTTT. It codes for CATTGTSNSYEQYF.

The J gene is TRBJ1-6, the V gene TRBV6-1; D is unclear. The CDR3 loop spans 13 amino acids. The ends were cut back, 8 bases at V and 8 bases at J, with 13 bases in the middle. Germline V gives CDR1 MNHNS, CDR2 SASEGT. The CDR3 DNA sequence: TGTGCCAGCTCTATCGGCGGCGATTCACCCCTCCACTTT. This gives the protein CASSIGGDSPLHF.

This clonotype has more than one count but fewer than ten. The chain employs TRBV20-1 and TRBJ2-7; 16 positions match TRBD2. The CDR3 has 14 residues. The V segment lost 4 bases and the J segment 7 bases; nucleotides outside the gene matches: 4. Germline CDR1 is DFQATT and CDR2 is SNEGSKA (reference sequence). CDR3 protein: CSAMGLAGGFEQYF. DNA of the CDR3: TGCAGTGCTATGGGACTAGCGGGAGGGTTTGAGCAGTACTTC.

This chain uses TRBV10-3 with TRBJ2-1, with TRBD2 matching 9 bases. V shed 6 bases and J 2 bases; nucleotides not matched to a gene: 5. The CDR3 runs to 15 residues. Looked up from germline, CDR1 is ENHRY and CDR2 is SYGVKD. The CDR3: CAIRKPSGTYNEQFF. The CDR3 bases are TGTGCCATCAGGAAGCCTAGCGGGACCTACAATGAGCAGTTCTTC.

V and J are TRBV20-1 and TRBJ2-4, with D perhaps TRBD1 or TRBD2 (5 bases each). Germline V gene data show CDR1 as DFQATT and CDR2 as SNEGSKA (reference sequence). V gave up 0 bases and J gave up 0 bases, with 18 bases separating them. The CDR3 is 18 residues long. CDR3 sequence: CSARDRPLGTLAKNIQYF. In nucleotides, the CDR3 is TGCAGTGCTAGAGATAGGCCCCTCGGGACCCTAGCCAAAAACATTCAGTACTTC.

The J gene is TRBJ1-5, the V gene TRBV4-1; 8 bases are a match to TRBD1. J lost 5 bases, V lost 0 bases, and 3 bases had no gene match. CDR1 and CDR2 from the germline V gene are MGHRA and YSYEKL. The length of the CDR3 is 15 residues. The CDR3 DNA follows: TGCGCCAGCAGCCAAGAGGCGACAGGGGATCAGCCCCAGCATTTT. This sequence encodes CASSQEATGDQPQHF.

The chain carries TRBV18 and TRBJ2-7, with D maybe TRBD2 (5 bases). Trimming took off 3 bases at V and 0 bases at J, with 12 bases between the two ends. Germline loops: CDR1 KGHSH, CDR2 LQKENI. This CDR3 has 15 residues. CDR3 nucleotides: TGTGCCAGCTCACCCCTACTAGGAAGCTCCTACGAGCAGTACTTC. Its translation is CASSPLLGSSYEQYF. Drawing the rest from reference TRBV18 and TRBJ2-7, the complete variable domain is NAGVMQNPRHLVRRRGQEARLRCSPMKGHSHVYWYRQLPEEGLKFMVYLQKENIIDESGMPKERFSAEFPKEGPSILRIQQVVRGDSAAYFCASSPLLGSSYEQYFGPGTRLTVT.

This clonotype was counted between two and nine times. The chain recombines TRBV29-1 with TRBJ2-1; D perhaps matches TRBD1 (5 bases). With 4 bases removed from V and 2 bases from J, the gap between germline ends came to 6 bases. The CDR3 covers 12 residues. The V gene's germline CDR1 is SQVTM and CDR2 ANQGSEA. CDR3 loop: CSVVRAYNEQFF. CDR3 coding DNA: TGCAGCGTTGTCAGGGCCTACAATGAGCAGTTCTTC.

The CDR3 sequence is CSASAGEREQYF. CDR3 nucleotide sequence: TGCAGTGCCAGTGCCGGGGAACGCGAGCAGTACTTC. This rearrangement joins TRBV20-1 to TRBJ2-7, with D possibly being TRBD2 (5 bases). The CDR3 totals 12 residues. Trimming took off 6 bases at V and 6 bases at J, with 15 bases between the two ends. Germline V gene data show CDR1 as DFQATT and CDR2 as SNEGSKA (reference sequence).

The chain uses TRBV12-3 or TRBV12-4 and TRBJ2-1, with 11 bases aligning to TRBD2. Judging by the DNA end, TRBJ2-7 fits better; the J call may be wrong. This CDR3 is 16 amino acids long. CDR3 residues: CASSLTSGSSYNEQYF. DNA of the CDR3: TGTGCCAGCAGTTTAACTAGCGGGAGCTCCTACAATGAGCAGTACTTC.

The V and J genes are TRBV7-9 and TRBJ2-7; D remains ambiguous. This CDR3 has 16 residues. V shed 3 bases and J shed 4 bases, with 19 bases lying between them. In germline, CDR1 is SEHNR, CDR2 FQNEAQ (reference sequence). The CDR3 spells CASSLVAGRSHYEQYF. DNA for the CDR3: TGTGCCAGCAGCTTGGTCGCTGGCAGATCCCATTACGAGCAGTACTTC.

The CDR3, as DNA: TGCAGTGCTAGCGGCAACGGTAACTATGGCTACACCTTC. Encoded protein: CSASGNGNYGYTF. This chain joins TRBV20-1 and TRBJ1-2; D is uncertain. Trimming removed 3 bases from V and 1 base from J, with 9 bases in between. The CDR3 covers 13 residues. Germline CDR1 is DFQATT and CDR2 is SNEGSKA (reference sequence).

The chain is built from TRBV6-1 and TRBJ2-3; possibly TRBD1 for D (6 bases). V lost 11 bases to trimming and J lost 2 bases, with 17 bases between them. There are 14 residues in the CDR3. Germline V gene lookup returns CDR1 MNHNS and CDR2 SASEGT. This chain's CDR3 is CAGLRDTYTDTQYF. The CDR3 nucleotides read TGTGCCGGTCTCCGGGACACTTACACAGATACGCAGTATTTT.

This clonotype was counted only a few times. The rearrangement joins TRBV14 to TRBJ2-4; no clear D. The end of the DNA is better explained by TRBJ2-7, so the J call may be wrong. Germline V gene data show CDR1 as SGHDN and CDR2 as FVKESK. This CDR3 is built from 12 residues. The CDR3 coding sequence is TGTGCCAGCAGCCAAGCCCCCTTCGAGCAGTACTTC. Encoded protein: CASSQAPFEQYF.